The 27 T cell receptor beta chains below come from one sample, sequenced in a study of blood T cell repertoires in COVID-19. The repertoire was sequenced with immunoSEQ multiplex PCR; TCRdb's copy has only in-frame clones and lacks some. The sample has under 20,000 clones; approximately 88% are singletons. Sequencing was done on a sample of peripheral blood. The receptors were gathered from a human donor in a cohort sampled during active COVID-19. The donor label of this sample is uncertain.

The chain joins TRBV6-5 to TRBJ1-3; TRBD1 matches at 8 bases. The CDR3 loop spans 15 amino acids. J gave up 0 bases and V 5 bases, and 3 bases lay outside the gene matches. Germline CDR1 MNHEY, CDR2 SVGAGI. The CDR3 coding sequence is TGTGCCAGCAGTCCAGGGGGCGACTCTGGAAACACCATATATTTT. As protein: CASSPGGDSGNTIYF.

This chain links TRBV19 with TRBJ2-5; D is perhaps TRBD1 (6 bases). The CDR3 is 16 residues long. Trimming removed 4 bases from V and 0 bases from J, with 15 bases in between. Germline CDR1 LNHDA, CDR2 SQIVND (reference sequence). DNA of the CDR3: TGTGCCAGTAGTACCACAGGGCTCGGGTACCAAGAGACCCAGTACTTC. Translated: CASSTTGLGYQETQYF.

J is TRBJ2-5 and V is TRBV7-3; 7 nucleotides align to TRBD2. CDR3 length: 15 amino acids. Per germline, CDR1 SGHTA and CDR2 FQGTGA. The junction had 5 bases not matched to a gene; V was cut back by 2 bases and J by 2 bases. DNA of the CDR3: TGTGCCAGCAGCTTAGCGGGAGTGGAACAAGAGACCCAGTACTTC. It is translated as CASSLAGVEQETQYF.

The chain combines TRBV4-1 with TRBJ2-3; no firm D call. Germline-derived CDR1 and CDR2 are MGHRA and YSYEKL. Trimming took off 1 base at V and 3 bases at J, with 14 bases between the two ends. The CDR3 is made up of 16 amino acids. CDR3 sequence reads: CASSQVNLVVTDTQYF. Here the CDR3 DNA reads TGCGCCAGCAGCCAAGTGAATCTAGTTGTGACAGATACGCAGTATTTT.

The chain has TRBV3-1 (or the pseudogene TRBV3-2) and TRBJ1-1; D gene ambiguous. This CDR3 spans 14 amino acids. Deletions cut 4 bases from V and 0 bases from J, with 9 bases between. Germline CDR1 LGHDT, CDR2 YNNKEL (reference sequence). CDR3 bases: TGTGCCAGCAGCCGACGGGTCCTGAACACTGAAGCTTTCTTT. It yields the protein CASSRRVLNTEAFF.

The chain recombines TRBV19 with TRBJ2-1, with 7 bases fitting TRBD1. With V trimmed by 4 bases and J by 0 bases, 6 bases remained unmatched. This CDR3 comprises 16 residues. The V gene's germline CDR1 is LNHDA and CDR2 SQIVND (reference sequence). The CDR3 DNA follows: TGTGCCAGTAGTACTGGACAGGAGAGCTCCTACAATGAGCAGTTCTTC. Protein: CASSTGQESSYNEQFF.

The chain employs TRBV9 and TRBJ2-3; 10 nucleotides line up with TRBD2. Trimming took 3 bases from V and 3 from J; bases not matched to a gene: 7. This CDR3 contains 16 residues. Germline V gene data show CDR1 as SGDLS and CDR2 as YYNGEE. The CDR3 nucleotides read TGTGCCAGCAGCGGCACTAGCGGGATGAGGACAGATACGCAGTATTTT. It specifies CASSGTSGMRTDTQYF.

This rearrangement joins TRBV11-3 to TRBJ2-1, with 9 nucleotides matching TRBD2. CDR1 is SGHNT, CDR2 YENEEA, per germline. CDR3 length: 16 residues. Trimming cost V 1 base and J 0 bases; bases outside gene matches: 1. CDR3 in DNA: TGTGCCAGCAGCTTAGCTAGCGGGATCTCCTACAATGAGCAGTTCTTC. Its translation is CASSLASGISYNEQFF.

The CDR3 protein is CASSSWTGPPSSYNSPLHF. In nucleotides, the CDR3 is TGTGCCAGCAGCTCTTGGACAGGGCCGCCGAGCTCCTATAATTCACCCCTCCACTTT. The chain links TRBV11-2 to TRBJ1-6; 8 positions match TRBD1. V dropped 4 bases and J dropped 0; count of bases not matched to a gene: 11. CDR1 and CDR2 from the germline V gene are SGHAT and FQNNGV. The CDR3 sequence is 19 residues long.

The chain carries TRBV6-5 and TRBJ1-1, with 7 bases lining up with TRBD1. The length of the CDR3 is 13 residues. CDR1 is MNHEY and CDR2 is SVGAGI in the germline V gene. V lost 7 bases to trimming and J lost 5 bases; unmatched junction nucleotides: 7. CDR3 nucleotide sequence: TGTGCCAGCAAAGTTGACAGGGAGACTGAAGCTTTCTTT. Its protein is CASKVDRETEAFF.

V is TRBV18 and J is TRBJ2-7, with 8 bases fitting TRBD2. The germline CDR1 and CDR2 sequences are KGHSH and LQKENI. CDR3 size: 15 residues. The trim removed 4 bases at V and 1 base at J, leaving 6 bases unmatched. The CDR3 protein is CASSLEPGGSYEQYF. The CDR3 bases are TGTGCCAGCTCACTCGAGCCGGGAGGGTCCTACGAGCAGTACTTC.

This chain links TRBV11-2 with TRBJ2-5; D might be TRBD2 (8 bases). Germline V gene lookup returns CDR1 SGHAT and CDR2 FQNNGV. The CDR3 has 15 amino acids. V was shortened by 5 bases and J by 5 bases, with 18 bases between the two germline ends. The CDR3 nucleotides are TGTGCCAGCAGCCCGGGGACAGTAGCGGGGGAGACCCAGTACTTC. Its translation: CASSPGTVAGETQYF.

The J gene is TRBJ1-1, the V gene TRBV29-1; the D is unclear. V shed 7 bases and J shed 1 base, with 7 bases lying between them. Germline lookup yields CDR1 SQVTM and CDR2 ANQGSEA. CDR3 length: 11 residues. The CDR3 loop is CSGQENTEAFF. The CDR3 coding sequence is TGCAGCGGACAAGAGAACACTGAAGCTTTCTTT.

The V gene is TRBV19, the J gene TRBJ1-1; D may be TRBD1 (6 bases). Trimming took 3 bases from V and 1 from J, leaving 9 bases between them. This CDR3 comprises 14 residues. Germline CDR1 and CDR2: LNHDA and SQIVND (reference sequence). The CDR3 protein is CASSIQGGNTEAFF. The CDR3 region has the DNA TGTGCCAGTAGTATCCAAGGGGGGAACACTGAAGCTTTCTTT.

This sequence joins TRBV6-6 and TRBJ1-2; 7 nucleotides line up with TRBD1. This CDR3 has 13 residues. Per the germline V gene, CDR1 is MNHNY and CDR2 is SVGAGI (reference sequence). The V segment lost 2 bases and the J segment 8 bases; nucleotides outside the gene matches: 5. For the CDR3, the DNA is TGTGCCAGCAGTTACCGACAGGGTCAAGGCTACACCTTC. Its translation is CASSYRQGQGYTF.

The chain is built from TRBV18 and TRBJ1-1; 7 positions match TRBD1. This CDR3 region has 14 residues. V lost 1 base, J lost 3 bases, and 2 bases stayed unmatched. Germline V lookup: CDR1 KGHSH, CDR2 LQKENI. CDR3 coding DNA: TGTGCCAGCTCACCACGGCAGGGGGACACTGAAGCTTTCTTT. It translates to CASSPRQGDTEAFF.

The chain couples TRBV29-1 to TRBJ2-7; 7 bases are a match to TRBD2. Losses at the gene ends were 4 bases for V and 4 bases for J; bases not matched to a gene: 7. Per the germline V gene, CDR1 is SQVTM and CDR2 is ANQGSEA. CDR3 length equals 13 residues. CDR3 in DNA: TGCAGCGTTGGGGAGGGTCTACTATACGAGCAGTACTTC. As protein: CSVGEGLLYEQYF.

The J gene is TRBJ2-4, the V gene TRBV3-1 (or the pseudogene TRBV3-2), with D maybe TRBD1 (5 bases). Trimming cost V 9 bases and J 3 bases, with 15 bases left between them. CDR3 length: 14 residues. The germline V gene encodes CDR1 LGHDT and CDR2 YNNKEL (reference sequence). The CDR3 is CASKGNWGKNIQYF. The CDR3 nucleotides read TGTGCCAGTAAGGGGAATTGGGGCAAAAACATTCAGTACTTC.

As DNA, the CDR3 is TGTGCCAGCAGTTTAGACAGGGGGGACGAGCAGTACTTC. This gives the protein CASSLDRGDEQYF. The V and J genes are TRBV12-3 or TRBV12-4 and TRBJ2-7; 8 nucleotides line up with TRBD1. Trimming took 1 base from V and 5 from J; bases not matched to a gene: 1. The CDR3 is 13 residues long.

The rearrangement joins TRBV10-3 to TRBJ1-1, with 11 bases identical to TRBD1. The germline CDR1 and CDR2 sequences are ENHRY and SYGVKD. There are 14 residues in the CDR3. Trimming removed 7 bases from V and 4 bases from J; junction bases left unmatched: 5. The chain's CDR3 is CAIKGTGGATEAFF. Written as DNA, the CDR3 is TGTGCCATCAAGGGGACAGGGGGTGCCACTGAAGCTTTCTTT.

The V call is TRBV6-6, the J call TRBJ1-1; TRBD1 is a possible D gene (5 bases). The V gene's germline CDR1 is MNHNY and CDR2 SVGAGI (reference sequence). V was clipped by 2 bases and J by 1 base, with 14 bases between them. The CDR3 contains 16 residues. The CDR3 DNA follows: TGTGCCAGCAGTTACCCTCAGTGGGGCGGGAACACTGAAGCTTTCTTT. This translates into CASSYPQWGGNTEAFF.

The rearrangement links TRBV7-9 to TRBJ2-6, with 8 bases lining up with TRBD1. This CDR3 spans 15 amino acids. Germline assignment: CDR1 SEHNR and CDR2 FQNEAQ (reference sequence). Germline trimming cut 5 bases from V and 15 bases from J; bases unmatched to any gene: 15. CDR3 coding DNA: TGTGCCAGCAGCCACCTTAGACTACCGACAGGGGCCCTGACTTTC. This translates into CASSHLRLPTGALTF.

The V gene is TRBV4-1, the J gene TRBJ2-3; 8 bases are a match to TRBD1. V gave up 6 bases and J gave up 3 bases; unmatched junction bases: 11. This CDR3 is built from 16 residues. CDR1 is MGHRA, CDR2 YSYEKL, per germline. CDR3 in DNA: TGCGCCAGCAGTCTGGCAGGGGGCGCGGGGACAGATACGCAGTATTTT. Protein product: CASSLAGGAGTDTQYF.

J is TRBJ1-5 and V is TRBV19; the match to TRBD1 covers 9 bases. V lost 9 bases to trimming and J lost 5 bases; unmatched junction nucleotides: 2. CDR3 length: 12 residues. From germline, CDR1 is LNHDA and CDR2 SQIVND (reference sequence). Written as DNA, the CDR3 is TGTGCCAGCGGGACAGGGTATCAGCCCCAGCATTTT. It codes for CASGTGYQPQHF.

The rearrangement links TRBV9 to TRBJ2-2, with 10 bases aligning to TRBD2. The CDR3 contains 16 residues. Trimming cost V 1 base and J 3 bases; bases outside gene matches: 3. Germline CDR1 is SGDLS and CDR2 is YYNGEE. CDR3 region: CASSVLTSGDTGELFF. The CDR3 nucleotides read TGTGCCAGCAGCGTACTTACTAGCGGGGACACCGGGGAGCTGTTTTTT.

The chain links TRBV7-9 to TRBJ2-3; 14 positions match TRBD2. Germline CDR1 reads SEHNR; CDR2 reads FQNEAQ (reference sequence). V dropped 4 bases and J dropped 9; count of bases not matched to a gene: 3. The CDR3 loop spans 14 amino acids. The CDR3 DNA sequence: TGTGCCAGCAGCTCGGGACTAGCGGGAGCGACGCAGTATTTT. This sequence encodes CASSSGLAGATQYF. Looking up the rest from reference TRBV7-9 and TRBJ2-3 gives the full variable domain: DTGVSQNPRHKITKRGQNVTFRCDPISEHNRLYWYRQTLGQGPEFLTYFQNEAQLEKSRLLSDRFSAERPKGSFSTLEIQRTEQGDSAMYLCASSSGLAGATQYFGPGTRLTVL.

CDR3 in amino acids: CASSVDGAGREQYF. CDR3 bases: TGTGCCAGCAGCGTAGACGGAGCGGGACGTGAGCAGTACTTC. The chain employs TRBV9 and TRBJ2-7, with TRBD2 matching over 7 bases. The CDR3 sequence is 14 residues long. The J segment lost 7 bases and the V segment lost 0 bases, leaving 7 bases of the junction unmatched. CDR1 is SGDLS and CDR2 is YYNGEE in the germline V gene.